A single sample is the source of the 6 T cell receptor beta chains below, sequenced in a study of cytotoxic CD8 clonotypes in ibrutinib-treated CLL. Clones were read by immunoSEQ multiplex PCR, and TCRdb kept only the in-frame ones, dropping some. The sample carries about 250,000 clones, roughly 70% recorded once. The sequenced sample was PBMCs, obtained after 24 months of ibrutinib treatment. These receptors were obtained from a human donor with chronic lymphocytic leukemia.

The rearrangement links TRBV9 to TRBJ1-2, with D hard to call. CDR3 size: 14 residues. The V end lost 4 bases, the J end lost 5 bases, and 15 bases lay between the germline ends. CDR1 is SGDLS and CDR2 is YYNGEE in the germline V gene. CDR3 region: CASSTDLGGYGYTF. DNA of the CDR3: TGTGCCAGCAGCACCGACTTAGGAGGGTATGGCTACACCTTC.

The table lists this clone with a few counts. The chain carries TRBV27 and TRBJ2-7, with D tentatively TRBD1 (6 bases). V was trimmed by 3 bases and J by 6 bases, leaving 12 bases between them. The V gene's germline CDR1 is MNHEY and CDR2 SMNVEV (reference sequence). The CDR3 consists of 13 residues. For the CDR3, the DNA is TGTGCCAGCAGTTTTAGGGGACACAGCGAGCAGTACTTC. Its protein product is CASSFRGHSEQYF.

This clone was counted a single time. The J gene is TRBJ2-1, the V gene TRBV29-1; 8 bases are a match to TRBD2. Germline CDR1 reads SQVTM; CDR2 reads ANQGSEA. The V gene end was trimmed by 7 bases and the J gene end by 9 bases; junction bases not matched to a gene: 14. The CDR3 loop spans 14 amino acids. In nucleotides, the CDR3 is TGCAGCGCCTCGGGGCTAGCGGGCCAGGCTGAGCAGTTCTTC. Translated: CSASGLAGQAEQFF.

The genes are TRBV5-4 and TRBJ2-2; 10 bases align to TRBD2. V dropped 4 bases and J dropped 4; count of bases not matched to a gene: 7. Germline V gene lookup returns CDR1 SGHNT and CDR2 YYREEE (reference sequence). The CDR3 spans 16 residues. The CDR3 is CASSPPAGGPTGELFF. CDR3 in DNA: TGTGCCAGCAGCCCCCCAGCGGGAGGGCCCACCGGGGAGCTGTTTTTT.

This sequence joins TRBV27 and TRBJ1-5; no firm D call. Between the trimmed V and J ends, which lost 2 bases and 6 bases, there was a span of 14 bases. The length of the CDR3 is 15 residues. CDR1 and CDR2 (germline): MNHEY, SMNVEV (reference sequence). The chain's CDR3 is CASSLKEGWGQPQHF. DNA for the CDR3: TGTGCCAGCAGTTTAAAGGAGGGATGGGGTCAGCCCCAGCATTTT.

This clone turned up a few times. The genes are TRBV27 and TRBJ1-5; D unclear. V was trimmed by 8 bases and J by 3 bases, leaving 14 bases between them. Germline V gene sequence: CDR1 MNHEY, CDR2 SMNVEV (reference sequence). This CDR3 has 14 amino acids. CDR3 coding DNA: TGTGCCAGCGGGCGGCCCGATGTCAATCAGCCCCAGCATTTT. Encoded protein: CASGRPDVNQPQHF.